Listed below are T cell receptor beta chains from one sample, sequenced in a study of vaccination effects on CD4 cells after COVID-19. Produced via immunoSEQ multiplex PCR; TCRdb's table is partial and in-frame only. The profile shows roughly 16,000 clones, around 70% of them singletons. Their antigens are not known. Here the sequenced sample was CD4+ T cells from PBMCs cultured with SARS-CoV-2 spike peptides, taken after COVID-19 vaccination. The receptors here all came from a human donor who had a prior SARS-CoV-2 infection. Both conserved end residues are part of each CDR3. The D gene is left open where the match is weak. Size values are once, few and many counts, or a class for expanded clones, and some rows have none.

V	J	D	size	DNA	CDR3
TRBV5-6	TRBJ1-2	.	.	TGTGCCAGCAGCCGAGGATTATATGGCTACACCTTC	CASSRGLYGYTF
TRBV7-3	TRBJ1-1	.	medium-sized	TGTGCCAGCAGCCTGGACGGCCTTGAAGCTTTCTTT	CASSLDGLEAFF
TRBV11-2	TRBJ2-2	TRBD1	.	TGTGCCAGCAGCAATAGGGACAGGGTCACCGGGGAGCTGTTTTTT	CASSNRDRVTGELFF
TRBV7-2	TRBJ2-2	.	.	TGTGCCAGCAGCTTAGCTCGGAGACACTCGAACACCGGGGAGCTGTTTTTT	CASSLARRHSNTGELFF
TRBV5-1	TRBJ2-2	.	.	TGCGCCAGCAGCTTGGATAGCACCGGGGAGCTGTTTTTT	CASSLDSTGELFF
TRBV5-1	TRBJ2-7	TRBD1	.	TGCGCCAGCAGCTTTGACAGGGTCAGTCGCGAGCAGTACTTC	CASSFDRVSREQYF
TRBV7-8	TRBJ2-1	TRBD2	.	TGTGCCAGCAGCTTAGTGGTCGGCGGGGGGGGCAGTGAGCAGTTCTTC	CASSLVVGGGGSEQFF
TRBV9	TRBJ2-5	TRBD2	.	TGTGCCAGCAGCGGGACTAGCAGCGCGGAGACCCAGTACTTC	CASSGTSSAETQYF
TRBV11-3	TRBJ2-5	TRBD2	.	TGTGCCAGCAGTTCCGGACTAGCGGGATTGGAGACCCAGTACTTC	CASSSGLAGLETQYF
TRBV19	TRBJ2-3	TRBD2	.	TGTGCCAGTAGGGACGGACTAGCGGGACCAGATACGCAGTATTTT	CASRDGLAGPDTQYF
TRBV25-1	TRBJ1-5	.	once	TGTGCCAGCCAAGCCTCAGGGTCCAATCAGCCCCAGCATTTT	CASQASGSNQPQHF